Listed below are T cell receptor beta chains from one sample, sequenced in a study of blood T cell repertoires in COVID-19. Measured with immunoSEQ multiplex PCR; TCRdb has only the in-frame clones, and not every one. Of 50,000 to 60,000 clones listed, 89% are singletons. The source material was peripheral blood. These receptors were taken from a man in his 60s with acute or convalescent COVID-19. CDR3s include the opening cysteine and the closing phenylalanine or tryptophan. D genes are given only for firm matches. The size of a clone is reported for some rows only, either as once, few or many, or as a class for expanded clones.

V gene	J gene	D gene	clone size	CDR3 protein	CDR3 DNA
TRBV7-2	TRBJ1-2	NA	NA	CASSARGGYAEGGYTF	TGTGCCAGCAGCGCCCGAGGAGGCTATGCGGAGGGAGGCTACACCTTC
TRBV9	TRBJ2-1	NA	NA	CASSVGQGPYNEQFF	TGTGCCAGCAGCGTAGGGCAGGGGCCTTACAATGAGCAGTTCTTC
TRBV18	TRBJ2-7	TRBD1	many	CASSPQFGTGTYEQYF	TGTGCCAGCTCACCACAATTCGGGACAGGTACCTACGAGCAGTACTTC
TRBV6-1	TRBJ1-2	NA	NA	CASSEHSSYGYTF	TGTGCCAGCAGTGAACACAGTTCCTATGGCTACACCTTC
TRBV5-1	TRBJ2-5	NA	NA	CASSSPTQIPGETQYF	TGCGCCAGCAGCTCCCCCACACAGATTCCAGGAGAGACCCAGTACTTC
TRBV5-8	TRBJ2-2	TRBD1	NA	CASSRTGTPGELFF	TGTGCCAGCAGCCGGACAGGGACTCCCGGGGAGCTGTTTTTT
TRBV5-8	TRBJ1-3	TRBD1	NA	CASSLRDRGNTIYF	TGTGCCAGCAGCTTAAGGGACAGGGGGAACACCATATATTTT
TRBV27	TRBJ1-5	TRBD1	NA	CASRTGTGSNQPQHF	TGTGCCAGCAGAACCGGGACAGGCTCCAATCAGCCCCAGCATTTT
TRBV19	TRBJ2-1	NA	NA	CASTMTGDEQFF	TGTGCCAGTACCATGACAGGAGACGAGCAGTTCTTC
TRBV25-1	TRBJ2-3	NA	NA	CASTARSSDTQYF	TGTGCCAGCACGGCTAGGTCATCAGATACGCAGTATTTT
TRBV30	TRBJ2-7	NA	NA	CAWSVHGYYEQYF	TGTGCCTGGAGTGTACACGGGTACTACGAGCAGTACTTC
TRBV9	TRBJ2-7	TRBD2	NA	CASSVAPTSGYYEQYF	TGTGCCAGCAGCGTCGCCCCTACTAGCGGCTACTACGAGCAGTACTTC
TRBV2	TRBJ1-1	TRBD1	NA	CASRETGKNTEAFF	TGTGCCAGCAGGGAGACAGGGAAGAACACTGAAGCTTTCTTT
TRBV28	TRBJ1-1	NA	once	CASGDRAFF	TGTGCCAGCGGAGACCGAGCTTTCTTT
TRBV6-2/TRBV6-3	TRBJ2-1	TRBD2	NA	CASSYSGLAGYNEQFF	TGTGCCAGCAGTTACTCGGGTCTAGCGGGGTACAATGAGCAGTTCTTC
TRBV7-8	TRBJ2-1	TRBD2	NA	CASSPLNGLARYNEQFF	TGTGCCAGCAGCCCCTTGAATGGACTAGCGCGCTACAATGAGCAGTTCTTC
TRBV19	TRBJ2-6	NA	NA	CASSKSSGANVLTF	TGTGCCAGTAGTAAATCTTCTGGGGCCAACGTCCTGACTTTC
TRBV30	TRBJ1-4	TRBD1	NA	CAWSVPGTGNFGGLFF	TGTGCCTGGAGTGTACCGGGGACAGGGAATTTCGGGGGTCTGTTTTTT
TRBV27	TRBJ2-7	NA	NA	CASSPRTTFYEQYF	TGTGCCAGCAGTCCCCGGACAACCTTCTACGAGCAGTACTTC
TRBV16	TRBJ2-7	NA	NA	CASSQQGYSYEQYF	TGTGCCAGCAGCCAACAGGGGTACTCCTACGAGCAGTACTTC
TRBV5-1	TRBJ2-1	TRBD2	NA	CASSLVTSERFF	TGCGCCAGCAGCTTGGTCACTAGCGAGCGGTTCTTC
TRBV10-3	TRBJ1-2	TRBD1	NA	CAISELGDSGGYTF	TGTGCCATCAGTGAACTCGGGGACAGTGGTGGCTACACCTTC
TRBV6-4	TRBJ2-3	TRBD2	once	CASSATGGYTDTQYF	TGTGCCAGCAGCGCAACGGGGGGATACACAGATACGCAGTATTTT
TRBV19	TRBJ1-6	NA	NA	CANALGRYVFYNSPLHF	TGTGCCAACGCCCTGGGCAGATACGTCTTCTATAATTCACCCCTCCACTTT
TRBV2	TRBJ1-2	TRBD1	NA	CASSWDRLYGYTF	TGTGCCAGCAGTTGGGACAGGCTCTATGGCTACACCTTC
TRBV11-3	TRBJ2-7	NA	NA	CASSLRVYEQYF	TGTGCCAGCAGCCTCAGGGTCTACGAGCAGTACTTC
TRBV5-1	TRBJ1-1	NA	NA	CASSLGTQNTEAFF	TGCGCCAGCAGCTTGGGCACTCAGAACACTGAAGCTTTCTTT
TRBV5-1	TRBJ1-5	NA	few	CASSPGLGAQPQHF	TGCGCCAGCAGCCCGGGACTCGGGGCTCAGCCCCAGCATTTT
TRBV7-9	TRBJ2-6	NA	NA	CASSSSGISGANVLTF	TGTGCCAGCAGCTCCTCAGGGATTTCTGGGGCCAACGTCCTGACTTTC
TRBV5-5	TRBJ2-7	TRBD2	NA	CASTPGLAGGYEQYF	TGTGCCAGCACCCCGGGACTAGCGGGGGGATACGAGCAGTACTTC
TRBV27	TRBJ2-7	NA	once	CASSAGSSYEQYF	TGTGCCAGCAGCGCAGGATCTTCCTACGAGCAGTACTTC
TRBV5-4	TRBJ2-7	TRBD1	NA	CASSPGQARYEQYF	TGTGCCAGCAGCCCGGGACAGGCACGCTACGAGCAGTACTTC
TRBV3-1/TRBV3-2	TRBJ1-5	NA	NA	CASSPRGGQPQHF	TGTGCCAGCAGCCCCAGGGGCGGGCAGCCCCAGCATTTT
TRBV4-1	TRBJ2-7	NA	NA	CASSQANLWAEQYF	TGCGCCAGCAGCCAAGCAAACTTATGGGCCGAGCAGTACTTC
TRBV5-1	TRBJ1-1	NA	NA	CASSLQGARTEAFF	TGCGCCAGCAGCTTGCAGGGCGCGAGGACTGAAGCTTTCTTT
TRBV18	TRBJ1-2	TRBD1	once	CASSTGTGYGYTF	TGTGCCAGCTCAACCGGGACAGGCTATGGCTACACCTTC
TRBV7-9	TRBJ1-1	TRBD1	NA	CASSSTGEAFF	TGTGCCAGCAGCTCGACAGGGGAAGCTTTCTTT
TRBV29-1	TRBJ1-2	NA	NA	CSVEYPGNGYTF	TGCAGCGTTGAATACCCAGGCAATGGCTACACCTTC
TRBV7-2	TRBJ1-2	TRBD1	NA	CASSSGTGWDYTF	TGTGCCAGCAGCTCAGGGACAGGGTGGGACTACACCTTC
TRBV3-1/TRBV3-2	TRBJ1-4	TRBD1	NA	CASSPEDRANEKLFF	TGTGCCAGCAGCCCAGAGGACAGGGCTAATGAAAAACTGTTTTTT
TRBV5-4	TRBJ2-7	TRBD1	NA	CASSSQGAREQYF	TGTGCCAGCAGCTCACAGGGGGCGCGAGAGCAGTACTTC
TRBV5-6	TRBJ1-2	TRBD1	NA	CASSPGTGYGYTF	TGTGCCAGCAGCCCCGGGACAGGGTACGGCTACACCTTC
TRBV7-7	TRBJ2-5	TRBD1	few	CASTRSTGGPGETQYF	TGTGCTAGCACAAGGAGCACAGGGGGCCCGGGGGAGACCCAGTACTTC
TRBV3-1/TRBV3-2	TRBJ2-7	NA	NA	CASSSKYEQYF	TGTGCCAGCAGCTCTAAGTACGAGCAGTACTTC
TRBV19	TRBJ2-3	TRBD1	NA	CASSIGDSPADTQYF	TGTGCCAGTAGTATAGGGGACAGTCCGGCGGATACGCAGTATTTT
TRBV6-4	TRBJ1-5	TRBD1	NA	CASSGSGGKGASNQPQHF	TGTGCCAGCAGTGGGTCAGGGGGTAAGGGGGCTAGCAATCAGCCCCAGCATTTT
TRBV5-1	TRBJ1-1	NA	NA	CASSFAGSTEAFF	TGCGCCAGCAGCTTCGCAGGGTCCACTGAAGCTTTCTTT
TRBV2	TRBJ1-4	TRBD1	NA	CASSQRTGNAEKLFF	TGTGCCAGCAGCCAAAGGACAGGGAACGCGGAAAAACTGTTTTTT
TRBV4-1	TRBJ2-7	TRBD2	NA	CASSQSDKPRLAGNEQYF	TGCGCCAGCAGCCAATCCGACAAACCCCGACTAGCGGGGAACGAGCAGTACTTC